Sequencing of this T cell receptor beta chain was carried out in a study of siplizumab effects on memory and regulatory T cells. A note on this clone: As yet, its antigen is unknown.

Libraries were prepared by immunoSEQ multiplex PCR; TCRdb keeps only in-frame clonotypes and omits some of them. The sample holds about 50,000 clones, roughly 84% seen once. Points from the study as a whole: The apparent diversity of naive T cells exceeded that of memory cells, and naive T cells seemed to make a major contribution to the alloresponse. Naive or memory phenotype was unassignable for roughly 75-97% of proliferating CD4+ or CD8+ clones. Tregs that proliferated in siplizumab cultures did not have their suppressive function confirmed. Sequences below about 10^-5 frequency were poorly captured, limiting mapping of alloreactive clones.

Per germline, CDR1 MGHRA and CDR2 YSYEKL. The CDR3 is 13 amino acids. V was trimmed by 3 bases and J by 5 bases, leaving 10 bases between them. This chain uses TRBV4-1 with TRBJ2-5, with D perhaps TRBD2 (6 bases). This receptor was obtained from a human donor in good health. Material: naive CD8+ T cells sorted from blood. The CDR3 protein is CASSHPAGETQYF. CDR3 nucleotide sequence: TGCGCCAGCAGCCACCCAGCGGGTGAGACCCAGTACTTC.